This T cell receptor (beta chain) is from a study of blood T cell repertoires in COVID-19. Turning to the study itself: Both acute and convalescent COVID-19 samples were obtained from the United States, Italy and Spain. T cells, B-cell-depleted T cells, or PBMCs supplied cDNA or gDNA.

Per the original data handling: For nucleated cells, counts were estimated from reference gene primer amplification. Libraries were prepared by immunoSEQ multiplex PCR; TCRdb keeps only in-frame clonotypes and omits some of them. The D gene and trimming were derived from the DNA, and the V and J assignments and clone size from that table. The sample carries roughly 51,000 clones, approximately 90% recorded once. Sequencing was done on a sample of peripheral blood. The TCR comes from a man aged 65 to 79 with acute or convalescent COVID-19.

CDR3 sequence reads: CATSRDNRGSPYEQYF. The CDR3 bases are TGTGCCACCAGCAGAGATAACAGGGGATCCCCCTACGAGCAGTACTTC. This sequence joins TRBV15 and TRBJ2-7; 7 nucleotides align to TRBD1. Per germline, CDR1 LNHNV and CDR2 YYDKDF (reference sequence). This CDR3 is built from 16 residues. Unmatched junction bases numbered 7, after V lost 0 bases and J lost 2 bases.